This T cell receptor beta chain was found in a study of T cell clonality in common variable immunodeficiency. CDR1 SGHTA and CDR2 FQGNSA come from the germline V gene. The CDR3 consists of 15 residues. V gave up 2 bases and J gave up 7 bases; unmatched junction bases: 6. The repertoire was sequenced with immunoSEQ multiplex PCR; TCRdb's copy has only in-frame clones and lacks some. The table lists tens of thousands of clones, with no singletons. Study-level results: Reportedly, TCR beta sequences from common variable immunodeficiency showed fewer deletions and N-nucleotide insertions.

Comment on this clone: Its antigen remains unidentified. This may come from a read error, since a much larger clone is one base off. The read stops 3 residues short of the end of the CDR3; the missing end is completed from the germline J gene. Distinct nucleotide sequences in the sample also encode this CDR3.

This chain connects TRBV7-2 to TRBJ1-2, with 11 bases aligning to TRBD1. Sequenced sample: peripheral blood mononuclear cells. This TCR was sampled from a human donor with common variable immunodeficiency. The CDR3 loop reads CASSLSSGQGGGYTF. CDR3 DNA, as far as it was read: TGTGCCAGCAGCTTATCCTCGGGACAGGGGGGTGGC.